The rows below give T cell receptor beta chains drawn from one sample of a study of regulatory T cells in long-lasting Graves disease. TCRdb re-called the multiplex PCR reads through MiXCR, storing one row per CDR3 protein. The table lists around 500,000 distinct CDR3 sequences, less than 25% of them singletons. The input for sequencing was peripheral blood mononuclear cells (PBMCs), taken when the disease was refractory, from a patient treated with antithyroid drugs. The receptors here all came from a female donor with Graves disease. CDR3s include the opening cysteine and the closing phenylalanine or tryptophan. Each record gives: CDR3 length, clone size, V gene, D gene, J gene, CDR3 DNA, CDR3 protein. The D gene is left open where the match is weak. Not every row has a clone size; where given, it reads once, few, many or a size class.

length: 14
size: many
V: TRBV6-1
D: NA
J: TRBJ1-1
DNA: TGTGCCAGCAATAGGGCAGGGTCGTACACTGAAGCTTTCTTT
CDR3: CASNRAGSYTEAFF

length: 14
size: NA
V: TRBV5-1
D: TRBD1
J: TRBJ1-2
DNA: TGCGCCAGCAGCTTGGGACAGGGGAGCAATGGCTACACCTTC
CDR3: CASSLGQGSNGYTF

length: 15
size: many
V: TRBV25-1
D: NA
J: TRBJ1-5
DNA: TGTGCCAGCAGTGGGAGGGTCTATAGCAATCAGCCCCAGCATTTT
CDR3: CASSGRVYSNQPQHF

length: 14
size: many
V: TRBV3-1
D: NA
J: TRBJ2-7
DNA: TGTGCCAGCAGCCAAGATTCAACTCTCTACGAGCAGTACTTC
CDR3: CASSQDSTLYEQYF

length: 15
size: many
V: TRBV11-1
D: TRBD2
J: TRBJ2-2
DNA: TGTGCCAGCAGCTTCACGGGAGGGCCAACCGGGGAGCTGTTTTTT
CDR3: CASSFTGGPTGELFF

length: 13
size: many
V: TRBV6-1
D: NA
J: TRBJ2-2
DNA: TGTGCCAGCAGTGAAGTTGGGAGTAGGGGATGGCGTTTT
CDR3: CASSEVGSRGWRF

length: 13
size: many
V: TRBV7-2
D: NA
J: TRBJ2-7
DNA: TGTGCCAGCAGCTTAGCTCCAGGGTTCGAGCAGTACTTC
CDR3: CASSLAPGFEQYF

length: 15
size: few
V: TRBV12-3/TRBV12-4
D: TRBD2
J: TRBJ2-5
DNA: TGTGCCAGCAGCAGAGCGGGAGGCGATAAAGAGACCCAGTACTTC
CDR3: CASSRAGGDKETQYF

length: 15
size: NA
V: TRBV9
D: TRBD2
J: TRBJ2-1
DNA: TGTGCCAGCGGGGGGCTAGCGGGAGGTGGCTATGAGCAGTTCTTC
CDR3: CASGGLAGGGYEQFF

length: 14
size: many
V: TRBV6-1
D: NA
J: TRBJ2-7
DNA: TGTGCCAGCAGTCAATCAGGGGAGTCAGACGAGCAGTACTTC
CDR3: CASSQSGESDEQYF

length: 15
size: few
V: TRBV20-1
D: NA
J: TRBJ2-5
DNA: TGCAGTGCTAGAGATGACAGGAATTGGCAAGAGACCCAGTACTTC
CDR3: CSARDDRNWQETQYF

length: 15
size: NA
V: TRBV6-1
D: NA
J: TRBJ1-5
DNA: TGTGCCAGCGAACTCGGGGGAGGGCAAGGTCAGCCCCAGCATTTT
CDR3: CASELGGGQGQPQHF

length: 12
size: many
V: TRBV7-2
D: NA
J: TRBJ2-7
DNA: TGTGCCAGCAGCTTAGCCACCTACGAGCAGTACTTC
CDR3: CASSLATYEQYF

length: 15
size: few
V: TRBV20-1
D: NA
J: TRBJ2-3
DNA: TGCAGTGCTAGAGCTAATTGGGATCCCCAAGATACGCAGTATTTT
CDR3: CSARANWDPQDTQYF

length: 16
size: many
V: TRBV27
D: TRBD2
J: TRBJ2-5
DNA: TGTGCCAGCAGTTTAAGGCCTAGCGGGCACCAAGAGACCCAGTACTTC
CDR3: CASSLRPSGHQETQYF

length: 12
size: many
V: TRBV20-1
D: NA
J: TRBJ1-5
DNA: TGCAGTGCAACAAACAACAATCAGCCCCAGCATTTT
CDR3: CSATNNNQPQHF

length: 15
size: many
V: TRBV18
D: NA
J: TRBJ2-7
DNA: TGTGCCAGCTCCCCCGGGCCGCCGGATGGGTACGAGCAGTACTTC
CDR3: CASSPGPPDGYEQYF

length: 15
size: many
V: TRBV5-1
D: TRBD1
J: TRBJ2-7
DNA: TGCGCCAGCACCGGGGGGATGGGACAGGGAGGCGAGCAGTACTTC
CDR3: CASTGGMGQGGEQYF

length: 13
size: many
V: TRBV6-2/TRBV6-3
D: NA
J: TRBJ2-7
DNA: TGTGCCAGCAGTCAGGTAACCGCCTACGAGCAGTACTTC
CDR3: CASSQVTAYEQYF

length: 18
size: few
V: TRBV6-1
D: TRBD1
J: TRBJ2-6
DNA: TGTGCCAGCACTAGAGGGAGACAGGGCCTCTCTGGGGCCAACGTCCTGACTTTC
CDR3: CASTRGRQGLSGANVLTF

length: 12
size: many
V: TRBV3-1
D: NA
J: TRBJ1-1
DNA: TGTGCCAGCAGCCAAGGGAACACTGAAGCTTTCTTT
CDR3: CASSQGNTEAFF

length: 13
size: NA
V: TRBV28
D: NA
J: TRBJ2-7
DNA: TGTGCCAGCAGTTTACTGGACAAATACGAGCAGTACTTC
CDR3: CASSLLDKYEQYF

length: 17
size: NA
V: TRBV7-9
D: TRBD2
J: TRBJ2-2
DNA: TGTGCCAGCCGAGGGACTAGCGGGAGGGCCAACACCGGGGAGCTGTTTTTT
CDR3: CASRGTSGRANTGELFF

length: 14
size: once
V: TRBV19
D: TRBD1
J: TRBJ1-2
DNA: TGTGCCAGTAGTATAGGCTCCGGGACAGACAACTACACCTTC
CDR3: CASSIGSGTDNYTF

length: 14
size: many
V: TRBV29-1
D: NA
J: TRBJ1-1
DNA: TGCAGCTCCATACAGGGCCTGGAAAACACTGAAGCTTTCTTT
CDR3: CSSIQGLENTEAFF

length: 13
size: NA
V: TRBV5-1
D: TRBD1
J: TRBJ1-1
DNA: TGCGCCAGCAGAGACGGACAGGGGACTGAAGCTTTCTTT
CDR3: CASRDGQGTEAFF